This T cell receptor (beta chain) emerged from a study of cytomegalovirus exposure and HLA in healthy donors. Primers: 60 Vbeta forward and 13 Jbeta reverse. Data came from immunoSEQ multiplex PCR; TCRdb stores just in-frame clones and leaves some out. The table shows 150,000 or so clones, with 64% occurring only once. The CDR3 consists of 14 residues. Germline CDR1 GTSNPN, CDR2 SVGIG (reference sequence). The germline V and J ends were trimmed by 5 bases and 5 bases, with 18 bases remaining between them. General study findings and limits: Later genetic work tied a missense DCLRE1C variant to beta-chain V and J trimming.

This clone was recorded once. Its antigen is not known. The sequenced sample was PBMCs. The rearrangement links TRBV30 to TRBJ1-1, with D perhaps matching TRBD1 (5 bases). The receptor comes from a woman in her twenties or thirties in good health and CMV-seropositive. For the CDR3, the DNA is TGTGCCTGGGACAGTGGGGTGGAGGGTACTGAAGCTTTCTTT. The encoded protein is CAWDSGVEGTEAFF. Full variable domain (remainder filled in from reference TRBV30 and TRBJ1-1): SQTIHQWPATLVQPVGSPLSLECTVEGTSNPNLYWYRQAAGRGLQLLFYSVGIGQISSEVPQNLSASRPQDRQFILSSKKLLLSDSGFYLCAWDSGVEGTEAFFGQGTRLTVV.